The 4 T cell receptor beta chains in this list originate from one sample, sequenced in a study of blood T cell repertoires in COVID-19. Generated by immunoSEQ multiplex PCR, the TCRdb table keeps only in-frame clones and is missing some. Of approximately 120,000 clones listed, around four fifths are singletons. Sequencing used peripheral blood. These receptors came from a man older than 75 with acute or convalescent COVID-19.

This chain joins TRBV6-6 and TRBJ2-3; tentatively, D is TRBD1 (5 bases). V dropped 5 bases and J dropped 4 bases, with 13 bases sitting between them. The V gene's germline CDR1 is MNHNY and CDR2 SVGAGI (reference sequence). The length of the CDR3 is 14 residues. The CDR3 is CASSAGLWSDTQYF. In nucleotides, the CDR3 is TGTGCCAGCAGTGCAGGGCTGTGGTCAGATACGCAGTATTTT.

The rearrangement uses TRBV29-1 and TRBJ1-5; TRBD1 agrees at 7 bases. The CDR3 has 16 amino acids. Germline V lookup: CDR1 SQVTM, CDR2 ANQGSEA. Germline trimming cut 1 base from V and 3 bases from J; bases unmatched to any gene: 9. CDR3: CSVEGTGEMINQPQHF. In DNA, the CDR3 is TGCAGCGTTGAAGGCACAGGGGAGATGATCAATCAGCCCCAGCATTTT.

This chain links TRBV5-1 with TRBJ2-1, with a tentative D call TRBD1 (5 bases). V dropped 4 bases and J dropped 9 bases, with 11 bases sitting between them. The CDR3 runs to 12 residues. Germline assignment: CDR1 SGHRS and CDR2 YFSETQ. Here the CDR3 DNA reads TGCGCCAGCAGCCTAGACAGCACTGAGCAGTTCTTC. Its translation: CASSLDSTEQFF.

The chain joins TRBV2 to TRBJ1-5; D perhaps matches TRBD1 (6 bases). The germline V gene has CDR1 SNHLY and CDR2 FYNNEI. The CDR3 is 15 amino acids. Trimming removed 6 bases at V and 4 bases at J, with 16 bases between. The DNA of the CDR3 is TGTGCCAGCAGGGACTCAGGGGCGCGTAATCAGCCCCAGCATTTT. Translating it yields CASRDSGARNQPQHF.